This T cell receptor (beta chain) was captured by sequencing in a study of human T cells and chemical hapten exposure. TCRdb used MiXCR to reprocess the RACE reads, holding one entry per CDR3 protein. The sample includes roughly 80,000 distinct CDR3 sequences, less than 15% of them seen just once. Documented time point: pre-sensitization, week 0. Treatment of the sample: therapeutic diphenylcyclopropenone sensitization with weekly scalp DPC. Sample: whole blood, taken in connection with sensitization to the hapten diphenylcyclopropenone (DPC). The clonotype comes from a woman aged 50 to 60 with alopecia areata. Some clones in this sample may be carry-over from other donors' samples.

The DNA of the CDR3 is TGTGCCAGCAGCTTTGGGACAACCGGGGAGCTGTTTTTT. This gives the protein CASSFGTTGELFF. The chain recombines TRBV9 with TRBJ2-2; weak D call: TRBD1 (6 bases). Germline values: CDR1 SGDLS, CDR2 YYNGEE. The CDR3 sequence is 13 residues long. V gave up 4 bases and J gave up 5 bases, with 9 bases separating them.